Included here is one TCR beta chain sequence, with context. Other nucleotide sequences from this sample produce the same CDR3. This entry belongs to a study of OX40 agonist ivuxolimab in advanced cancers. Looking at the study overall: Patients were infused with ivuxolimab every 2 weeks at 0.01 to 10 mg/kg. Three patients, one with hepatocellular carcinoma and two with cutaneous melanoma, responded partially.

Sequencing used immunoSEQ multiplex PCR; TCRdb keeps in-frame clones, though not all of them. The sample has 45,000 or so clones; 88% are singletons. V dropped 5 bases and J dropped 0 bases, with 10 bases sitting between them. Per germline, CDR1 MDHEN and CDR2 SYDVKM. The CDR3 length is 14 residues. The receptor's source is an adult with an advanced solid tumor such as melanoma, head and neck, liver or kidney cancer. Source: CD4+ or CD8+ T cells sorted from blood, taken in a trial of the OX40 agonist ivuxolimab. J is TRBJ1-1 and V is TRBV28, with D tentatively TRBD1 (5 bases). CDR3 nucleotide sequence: TGTGCCAGCAGTCCAACAGGAGTGAACACTGAAGCTTTCTTT. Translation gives CASSPTGVNTEAFF.